The T cell receptor (beta chain) described here comes from a study of control samples from healthy donors and cancer patients. CDR1 is MNHEY, CDR2 SVGEGT, per germline. The ends were cut back, 0 bases at V and 7 bases at J, with 12 bases in the middle. The CDR3 is made up of 14 amino acids. Profiled with immunoSEQ multiplex PCR; TCRdb holds only in-frame clones, not every one. Among 60,000 to 95,000 clones listed, 75% to 90% were seen once. The sample comprised PBMCs. The chain has TRBV6-2 or TRBV6-3 and TRBJ1-2; unclear D gene. The TCR sequence derives from a woman in her forties or fifties with colorectal cancer. The CDR3 sequence: CASSYSDPRRGYTF. CDR3 nucleotide sequence: TGTGCCAGCAGTTACTCCGATCCCCGGCGTGGCTACACCTTC.